This T cell receptor (beta chain) was recorded in a study of shared T cell receptors in the human thymus. This CDR3 contains 16 residues. Germline V lookup: CDR1 GTSNPN, CDR2 SVGIG (reference sequence). Trimming pared 0 bases from V and 0 bases from J, leaving 14 bases between. This table comes from immunoSEQ multiplex PCR, and its TCRdb copy is limited to in-frame clones, with some not included. The sample yields approximately 730,000 clones, approximately 85% seen once. These same records also appear under a second study, on human thymus T cells. That source notes: In corrective heart surgery, resections were taken, and these provided the thymus tissue. V and J genes seemed to be used with bias in thymic and blood repertoires. Overlap was high between thymic repertoires from unrelated individuals, as reported in related research.

The sequenced material came from thymocytes. J is TRBJ1-1 and V is TRBV30; D call uncertain. The sequence was obtained from a girl less than two years old with a congenital heart defect. The CDR3 spells CAWSVPADNMNTEAFF. CDR3 in DNA: TGTGCCTGGAGTGTACCGGCAGACAACATGAACACTGAAGCTTTCTTT.